This section outlines one T cell receptor (beta chain) sequence together with its context. The data are from a study of blood T cell repertoires in COVID-19. In the study overall: The cDNA or gDNA used as material had been derived from T cells, B-cell-depleted T cells, or PBMCs.

Germline CDR1 SGHTA, CDR2 FQGNSA. With V trimmed by 0 bases and J by 6 bases, 4 bases remained unmatched. The CDR3 runs 15 residues. The repertoire was sequenced with immunoSEQ multiplex PCR; TCRdb's copy has only in-frame clones and lacks some. The sample holds around 300,000 clones; over 75% are singletons and the top ten take 0.9% to 1.2%. Participants had their cohort set by participant-reported clinical history. V gene TRBV7-2 combines with J gene TRBJ1-2; 10 nucleotides line up with TRBD1. This receptor was identified in a woman aged 25-40 years who had recovered from COVID-19. The sequenced sample consisted of PBMCs or T cells enriched from blood (not recorded which). CDR3 sequence reads: CASSLATGTGDGYTF. The CDR3 bases are TGTGCCAGCAGCTTAGCCACCGGGACAGGGGATGGCTACACCTTC.